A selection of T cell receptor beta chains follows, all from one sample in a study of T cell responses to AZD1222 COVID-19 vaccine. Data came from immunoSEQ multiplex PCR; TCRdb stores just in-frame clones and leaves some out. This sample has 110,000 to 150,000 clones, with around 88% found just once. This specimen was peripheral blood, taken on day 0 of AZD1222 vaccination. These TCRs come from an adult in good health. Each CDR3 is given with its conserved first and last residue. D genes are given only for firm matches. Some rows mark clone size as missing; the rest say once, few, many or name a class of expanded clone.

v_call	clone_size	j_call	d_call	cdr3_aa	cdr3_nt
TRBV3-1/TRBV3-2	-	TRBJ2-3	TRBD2	CASSQGSGRGTDTQYF	TGTGCCAGCAGCCAAGGGAGCGGGAGGGGCACAGATACGCAGTATTTT
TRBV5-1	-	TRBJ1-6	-	CASSHTDNNSPLHF	TGCGCCAGCAGCCATACAGACAACAATTCACCCCTCCACTTT
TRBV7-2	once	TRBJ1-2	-	CASSLDLPGGGYTF	TGTGCCAGCAGCTTAGATCTCCCCGGGGGTGGCTACACCTTC
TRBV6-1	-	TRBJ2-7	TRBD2	CASSENPSGGGYEQYF	TGTGCCAGCAGTGAAAACCCTAGCGGGGGGGGCTACGAGCAGTACTTC
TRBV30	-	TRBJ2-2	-	CAWSVIGELFF	TGTGCCTGGAGTGTAATCGGGGAGCTGTTTTTT
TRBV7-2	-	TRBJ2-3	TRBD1	CASSRGQGGWFEKYF	TGTGCCAGCAGCCGGGGACAGGGAGGGTGGTTCGAGAAGTATTTT
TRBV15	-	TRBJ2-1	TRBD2	CATLGRDEQFF	TGTGCCACCTTGGGGAGGGATGAGCAGTTCTTC
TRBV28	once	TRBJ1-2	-	CASSYPEGSHYGYTF	TGTGCCAGCAGTTACCCCGAGGGTTCACACTATGGCTACACCTTC
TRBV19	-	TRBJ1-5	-	CASSWGAGQPQHF	TGTGCCAGTAGTTGGGGGGCAGGTCAGCCCCAGCATTTT
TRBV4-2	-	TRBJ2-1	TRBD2	CASSQEIAGVGNEQFF	TGTGCCAGCAGCCAAGAAATAGCGGGAGTGGGCAATGAGCAGTTCTTC
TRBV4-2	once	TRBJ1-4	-	CASSQDDDSLNEKLFF	TGTGCCAGCAGCCAAGATGACGACAGCCTTAATGAAAAACTGTTTTTT
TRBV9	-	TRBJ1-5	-	CARLGAVGQPQHF	TGTGCCAGGTTAGGGGCTGTGGGTCAGCCCCAGCATTTT
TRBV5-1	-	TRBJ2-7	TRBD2	CASSGGLAMDEQYF	TGCGCCAGCAGCGGGGGACTAGCGATGGACGAGCAGTACTTC
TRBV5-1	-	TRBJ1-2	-	CASSLGATGKGFYGYTF	TGCGCCAGCAGCTTGGGGGCTACAGGGAAGGGATTCTATGGCTACACCTTC
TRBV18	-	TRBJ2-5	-	CASSPVDGAQYF	TGTGCCAGCTCACCGGTTGACGGAGCCCAGTACTTC
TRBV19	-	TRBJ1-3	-	CASSQDGASGNTIYF	TGTGCCAGTAGTCAGGACGGTGCCTCTGGAAACACCATATATTTT
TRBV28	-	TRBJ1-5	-	CASSSGGARVGQPQHF	TGTGCCAGCAGCTCGGGTGGGGCCCGAGTAGGCCAGCCCCAGCATTTT
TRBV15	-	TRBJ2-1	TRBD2	CATSSLAGGYNEQFF	TGTGCCACCAGCAGTCTAGCGGGAGGCTACAATGAGCAGTTCTTC
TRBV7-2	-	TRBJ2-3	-	CASSLQGQDTQYF	TGTGCCAGCAGCTTACAGGGTCAAGATACGCAGTATTTT
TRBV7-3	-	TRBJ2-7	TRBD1	CASTPGGQGTPYEQYF	TGTGCCAGCACCCCAGGGGGACAGGGGACACCCTACGAGCAGTACTTC
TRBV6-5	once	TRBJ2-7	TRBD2	CASSWGSRGGSYEQYF	TGTGCCAGCAGTTGGGGTTCCCGGGGGGGGTCCTACGAGCAGTACTTC
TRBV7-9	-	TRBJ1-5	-	CASSDTGRSQPQHF	TGTGCCAGCAGCGATACAGGGAGGAGTCAGCCCCAGCATTTT
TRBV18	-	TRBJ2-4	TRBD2	CASSPSAGGLQYF	TGTGCCAGCTCACCTTCCGCGGGAGGGCTTCAGTACTTC
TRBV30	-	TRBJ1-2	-	CAWIPYEGLLF	TGTGCCTGGATCCCCTATGAGGGCCTACTCTTC
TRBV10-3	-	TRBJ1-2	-	CAIRGGPTYGYTF	TGTGCCATCAGGGGGGGACCAACCTATGGCTACACCTTC
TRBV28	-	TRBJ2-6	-	CASSSGEHSGANVLTF	TGTGCCAGCAGTTCCGGCGAACACTCTGGGGCCAACGTCCTGACTTTC
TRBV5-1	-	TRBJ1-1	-	CASSPSGVGTEAFF	TGCGCCAGCAGCCCCTCGGGGGTAGGCACTGAAGCTTTCTTT
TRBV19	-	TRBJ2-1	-	CASSPRYNEQFF	TGTGCCAGTAGTCCAAGGTACAATGAGCAGTTCTTC
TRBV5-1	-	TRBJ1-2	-	CASRRKRTKKFGGGFSYGYTF	TGCGCCAGCAGAAGAAAGAGGACGAAGAAGTTCGGAGGGGGTTTTAGCTATGGCTACACCTTC
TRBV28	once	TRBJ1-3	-	CASSLPGPQRNTIYF	TGTGCCAGCAGTCTACCGGGACCCCAAAGAAACACCATATATTTT
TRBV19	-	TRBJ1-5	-	CASSIGARGGNQPQHF	TGTGCCAGTAGTATAGGGGCCCGGGGGGGCAATCAGCCCCAGCATTTT
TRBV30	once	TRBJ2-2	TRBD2	CAWNLPGTSLAGELFF	TGTGCCTGGAATCTTCCCGGGACTAGCTTGGCCGGGGAGCTGTTTTTT
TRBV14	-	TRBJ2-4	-	CASSPRLEVGLAKNIQYF	TGTGCCAGCAGCCCCCGACTAGAGGTTGGGCTAGCCAAAAACATTCAGTACTTC
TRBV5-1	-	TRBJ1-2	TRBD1	CASGPGQGGGYTF	TGCGCCAGCGGCCCGGGCCAGGGGGGTGGCTACACCTTC
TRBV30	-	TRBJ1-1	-	CAWKGRLENTEAFF	TGTGCCTGGAAGGGACGGCTCGAGAACACTGAAGCTTTCTTT
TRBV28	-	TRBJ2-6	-	CASKANVLTF	TGTGCCAGCAAGGCCAACGTCCTGACTTTC
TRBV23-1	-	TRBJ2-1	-	CASSQSSTYNEQFF	TGCGCCAGCAGTCAATCTTCCACTTACAATGAGCAGTTCTTC
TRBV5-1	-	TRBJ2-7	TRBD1	CASSFSGGTYEQYF	TGCGCCAGCAGCTTTTCAGGGGGCACCTACGAGCAGTACTTC
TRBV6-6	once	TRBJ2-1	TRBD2	CASSPTSGDSYNEQFF	TGTGCCAGCAGTCCGACTAGCGGGGATTCCTACAATGAGCAGTTCTTC
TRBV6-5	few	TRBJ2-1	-	CASSYSRVYNEQFF	TGTGCCAGCAGTTACTCGCGCGTGTACAATGAGCAGTTCTTC
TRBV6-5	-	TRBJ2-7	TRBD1	CASSFFGGQPPSEQYF	TGTGCCAGCAGTTTTTTTGGGGGACAGCCCCCCAGCGAGCAGTACTTC
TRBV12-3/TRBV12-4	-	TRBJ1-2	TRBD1	CASSRTGGSGYTF	TGTGCCAGCAGTCGGACAGGGGGCTCTGGCTACACCTTC
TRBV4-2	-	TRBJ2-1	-	CASSQDLLGLNEQFF	TGTGCCAGCAGCCAAGACCTCCTAGGACTGAATGAGCAGTTCTTC
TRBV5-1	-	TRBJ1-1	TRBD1	CASSVGRGAPEAFF	TGCGCCAGCAGCGTCGGCAGGGGGGCTCCTGAAGCTTTCTTT
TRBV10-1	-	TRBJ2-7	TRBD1	CASRHPTGTGLTWEQYF	TGCGCCAGCAGGCACCCCACCGGGACAGGGCTAACATGGGAGCAGTACTTC
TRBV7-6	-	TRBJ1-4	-	CASSSPGHKLTNEKLFF	TGTGCCAGCAGCTCCCCGGGACACAAACTAACTAATGAAAAACTGTTTTTT
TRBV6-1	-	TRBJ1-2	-	CASSEEGTYGYTF	TGTGCCAGCAGTGAAGAAGGTACCTATGGCTACACCTTC